This T cell receptor (beta chain) appears in the sequencing data of a study of cytomegalovirus exposure and HLA in healthy donors. The CDR3 sequence is 14 residues long. Germline V CDR1 and CDR2: GTSNPN, SVGIG (reference sequence). Trimming removed 1 base at V and 10 bases at J, with 16 bases between. Profiling relied on immunoSEQ multiplex PCR, and the TCRdb table lists in-frame clones only, not all of them. The sample has fewer than 95,000 clones, roughly 84% seen once. This clonotype originated in a woman under 30 in good health and CMV-seropositive. The material sequenced was PBMCs. This chain links TRBV30 with TRBJ1-4; perhaps TRBD1 as D (5 bases). The CDR3 loop reads CAWSGQPRSRKLFF. As DNA, the CDR3 is TGTGCCTGGAGTGGACAGCCGAGGTCTCGAAAACTGTTTTTT.